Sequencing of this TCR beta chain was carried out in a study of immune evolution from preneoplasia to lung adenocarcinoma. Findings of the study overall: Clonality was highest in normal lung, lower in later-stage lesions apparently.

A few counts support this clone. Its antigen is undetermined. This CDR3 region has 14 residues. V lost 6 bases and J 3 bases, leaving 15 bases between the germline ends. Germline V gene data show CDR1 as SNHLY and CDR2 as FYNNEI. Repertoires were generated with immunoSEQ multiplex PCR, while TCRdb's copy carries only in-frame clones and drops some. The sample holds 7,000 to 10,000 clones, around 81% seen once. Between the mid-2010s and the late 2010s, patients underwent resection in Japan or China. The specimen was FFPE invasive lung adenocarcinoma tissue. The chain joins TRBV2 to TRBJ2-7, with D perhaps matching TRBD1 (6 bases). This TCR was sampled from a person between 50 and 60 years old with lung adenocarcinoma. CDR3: CASSADSGNYEQYF. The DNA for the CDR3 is TGTGCCAGCAGCGCGGACAGTGGAAACTACGAGCAGTACTTC.